Many counts were recorded for the clone carrying this TCR beta chain. This entry is derived from a study of T cells in Graves' hyperthyroidism and ophthalmopathy. Germline CDR1 reads MGHRA; CDR2 reads YSYEKL. The junction had 5 bases not matched to a gene; V was cut back by 4 bases and J by 3 bases. This CDR3 comprises 14 residues. Amplification yielded TCR beta CDR3 regions, with RNA transcripts as the source. First-round RT-PCR with HTBI primers amplified the TCR CDR3 region. TCRdb used MiXCR to reprocess the multiplex PCR reads, holding one entry per CDR3 protein. The table includes about 26,000 distinct CDR3 sequences, 45% detected once.

Sample: blood. This TCR derives from a woman aged 30 to 39 with Graves' hyperthyroidism. The genes are TRBV4-1 and TRBJ2-5; 7 bases map to TRBD1. CDR3 sequence (DNA): TGCGCCAGCAGCCGGGGACAGAGAAAAGAGACCCAGTACTTC. As protein: CASSRGQRKETQYF.